This TCR beta chain was found in a study of cytomegalovirus exposure and HLA in healthy donors. Overall study context: The Caucasian-associated ancestry cluster held over 65% of a few hundred genotyped donors.

PCR amplification relied on 60 Vbeta primers (plus 13 Jbeta primers). In the study's own analysis: Roughly 11 million of the 60 million to 80 million unique TCR beta chains counted in a later analysis were shared. The protocol was immunoSEQ multiplex PCR, while the TCRdb copy is restricted to in-frame clones and leaves out a portion. V and J calls and clone size follow that table, whereas D and trimming were derived from the DNA. Of 200,000 or so clones in the sample, roughly 84% were seen once. The V gene lost 2 bases and the J gene lost 2 bases, with 4 bases spanning the gap. Per the germline V gene, CDR1 is ENHRY and CDR2 is SYGVKD. The CDR3 is 12 amino acids. With respect to this clone: The antigen is not known.

The study's findings and limits: In an earlier analysis, most TCR beta V segments were productive about 87% or about 30% of the time. The authors assumed roughly uniform sequencing depth across donors for presence/absence analyses.

The sequenced sample consisted of PBMCs. The sequence derives from a human donor in good health. The chain recombines TRBV10-3 with TRBJ2-7; D call uncertain. The CDR3: CAISEPAYEQYF. As DNA, the CDR3 is TGTGCCATCAGTGAGCCCGCCTACGAGCAGTACTTC.